This passage covers 29 T cell receptor beta chains from one sample sequenced in a study of blood T cell repertoires in COVID-19. Here immunoSEQ multiplex PCR was the method, and the copy in TCRdb shows in-frame clones only, minus some. The sample carries about 20,000 clones, roughly 88% recorded once. The sample was peripheral blood. The receptors were sampled from a human donor in a cohort sampled during active COVID-19.

This chain joins TRBV27 and TRBJ2-1; 10 bases agree with TRBD1. The CDR3 loop spans 18 amino acids. V was clipped by 0 bases and J by 3 bases; unmatched bases: 8. Germline values: CDR1 MNHEY, CDR2 SMNVEV (reference sequence). DNA of the CDR3: TGTGCCAGCAGTTTATCCTATTGGACAGGGGGGAACTACAATGAGCAGTTCTTC. Its translation: CASSLSYWTGGNYNEQFF.

This chain connects TRBV5-6 to TRBJ2-2, with 7 nucleotides matching TRBD1. Germline values: CDR1 SGHDT, CDR2 YYEEEE. V lost 4 bases to trimming and J lost 2 bases; unmatched junction nucleotides: 5. The CDR3 length is 15 residues. The CDR3 DNA is TGTGCCAGCAGCCTCGGGACAGTTAACACCGGGGAGCTGTTTTTT. Protein sequence: CASSLGTVNTGELFF. Full variable domain (remainder filled in from reference TRBV5-6 and TRBJ2-2): DAGVTQSPTHLIKTRGQQVTLRCSPKSGHDTVSWYQQALGQGPQFIFQYYEEEERQRGNFPDRFSGHQFPNYSSELNVNALLLGDSALYLCASSLGTVNTGELFFGEGSRLTVL.

The chain couples TRBV28 to TRBJ2-7, with TRBD2 matching over 12 bases. CDR1 and CDR2 (germline): MDHEN, SYDVKM. CDR3 length equals 14 residues. Losses at the gene ends were 5 bases for V and 4 bases for J; bases not matched to a gene: 3. DNA for the CDR3: TGTGCCAGCAGTATCGGGACTAGCGGGTACGAGCAGTACTTC. This encodes CASSIGTSGYEQYF.

The chain has TRBV3-1 (or the pseudogene TRBV3-2) and TRBJ1-4; D unclear. Germline loops: CDR1 LGHDT, CDR2 YNNKEL (reference sequence). The CDR3 spans 14 residues. V was cut by 1 base and J by 1 base, with 4 bases left in between. This CDR3 reads CASSQGVTNEKLFF. In DNA form, the CDR3 reads TGTGCCAGCAGCCAAGGAGTAACTAATGAAAAACTGTTTTTT.

This chain links TRBV12-3 or TRBV12-4 with TRBJ1-3; tentatively, D is TRBD1 (6 bases). CDR3 length: 12 amino acids. Trimming took off 5 bases at V and 10 bases at J, with 12 bases between the two ends. This CDR3 reads CASSLSGQTIYF. The CDR3 DNA sequence: TGTGCCAGCAGTCTTAGTGGACAGACCATATATTTT.

The chain links TRBV7-2 to TRBJ2-7; 10 bases fit TRBD2. CDR1 and CDR2 from the germline V gene are SGHTA and FQGNSA. The CDR3 is 17 amino acids. J gave up 4 bases and V 1 base, and 10 bases lay outside the gene matches. The CDR3 DNA sequence: TGTGCCAGCAGCTTAGGGGGTCGGGCTAGCGGGAGTTACGAGCAGTACTTC. It codes for CASSLGGRASGSYEQYF. The complete variable domain, with remaining parts taken from reference TRBV7-2 and TRBJ2-7, reads GAGVSQSPSNKVTEKGKDVELRCDPISGHTALYWYRQSLGQGLEFLIYFQGNSAPDKSGLPSDRFSAERTGGSVSTLTIQRTQQEDSAVYLCASSLGGRASGSYEQYFGPGTRLTVT.

This chain uses TRBV4-2 with TRBJ2-3; D ambiguous. With 1 base removed from V and 6 bases from J, the gap between germline ends came to 11 bases. This CDR3 comprises 14 residues. Germline loops: CDR1 LGHNA, CDR2 YNFKEQ. In nucleotides, the CDR3 is TGTGCCAGCAGCCAAGGTTTACGGTCCGATACGCAGTATTTT. Translating it yields CASSQGLRSDTQYF.

The gene calls are TRBV5-1 and TRBJ1-4, with 7 bases matching TRBD1. Germline V lookup: CDR1 SGHRS, CDR2 YFSETQ. V was pared by 1 base and J by 0 bases, with 9 bases of the junction left unmatched. The CDR3 runs 18 residues. The CDR3 protein is CASSLRGGEDATNEKLFF. The DNA for the CDR3 is TGCGCCAGCAGCTTGAGAGGGGGCGAGGATGCAACTAATGAAAAACTGTTTTTT.

The chain carries TRBV24-1 and TRBJ1-1; TRBD1 is a possible D gene (6 bases). The CDR3 length is 12 residues. In germline, CDR1 is KGHDR, CDR2 SFDVKD. Trimming cost V 3 bases and J 6 bases, with 7 bases left between them. The CDR3 region has the DNA TGTGCCACCAGTGATACAGGGCCTGAAGCTTTCTTT. Encoded protein: CATSDTGPEAFF.

This clone was seen once. This chain joins TRBV9 and TRBJ2-2, with D perhaps TRBD1 (5 bases). The V end lost 0 bases, the J end lost 0 bases, and 12 bases lay between the germline ends. Germline values: CDR1 SGDLS, CDR2 YYNGEE. This CDR3 contains 17 residues. DNA of the CDR3: TGTGCCAGCAGCGTAGGGGTCAGGGCTACGAACACCGGGGAGCTGTTTTTT. This gives the protein CASSVGVRATNTGELFF.

The sample holds one count of this clone. The V gene is TRBV9, the J gene TRBJ2-1, with 9 bases aligning to TRBD1. The CDR3 has 15 amino acids. Per the germline V gene, CDR1 is SGDLS and CDR2 is YYNGEE. V shed 2 bases and J 6 bases; nucleotides not matched to a gene: 6. This CDR3 is CASSVRDRVSNEQFF. The CDR3 bases are TGTGCCAGCAGCGTCCGGGACAGGGTTAGCAATGAGCAGTTCTTC. The entire variable domain, with the rest obtained from reference TRBV9 and TRBJ2-1, is as follows: DSGVTQTPKHLITATGQRVTLRCSPRSGDLSVYWYQQSLDQGLQFLIQYYNGEERAKGNILERFSAQQFPDLHSELNLSSLELGDSALYFCASSVRDRVSNEQFFGPGTRLTVL.

This clone came up once. The rearrangement joins TRBV3-1 (or the pseudogene TRBV3-2) to TRBJ2-7, with TRBD2 as a possible D gene (5 bases). The CDR3 has 14 residues. Germline CDR1 reads LGHDT; CDR2 reads YNNKEL (reference sequence). V was shortened by 1 base and J by 7 bases, with 14 bases between the two germline ends. CDR3 protein: CASSQVLGPGEQYF. The CDR3 DNA reads as TGTGCCAGCAGCCAAGTGTTAGGGCCGGGGGAGCAGTACTTC.

The chain combines TRBV7-3 with TRBJ2-3, with D uncertain. This CDR3 has 16 residues. CDR1 and CDR2 (germline): SGHTA, FQGTGA. V was cut by 0 bases and J by 0 bases, with 10 bases left in between. DNA of the CDR3: TGTGCCAGCAGCTTAACCTCACTGCGTAGCACAGATACGCAGTATTTT. This sequence encodes CASSLTSLRSTDTQYF.

The genes are TRBV27 and TRBJ2-5; D may be TRBD2 (5 bases). Germline CDR1 is MNHEY and CDR2 is SMNVEV (reference sequence). V lost 0 bases to trimming and J lost 5 bases, with 7 bases between them. This CDR3 has 13 amino acids. The CDR3 region is CASSLSRRETQYF. The CDR3 DNA reads TGTGCCAGCAGTTTATCGCGGAGGGAGACCCAGTACTTC.

V is TRBV29-1 and J is TRBJ2-7; 8 nucleotides align to TRBD1. This CDR3 region has 12 residues. Germline V gene lookup returns CDR1 SQVTM and CDR2 ANQGSEA. Germline trimming cut 6 bases from V and 3 bases from J; bases unmatched to any gene: 4. CDR3: CSVRGTGYEQYF. CDR3 coding DNA: TGCAGCGTCCGGGGGACAGGCTACGAGCAGTACTTC.

This chain joins TRBV5-1 and TRBJ2-7; D might be TRBD2 (5 bases). The germline CDR1 and CDR2 sequences are SGHRS and YFSETQ. The CDR3 has 15 residues. V lost 2 bases and J 7 bases, leaving 19 bases between the germline ends. The CDR3 sequence: CASSLVPGSQREQYF. CDR3 bases: TGCGCCAGCAGCTTAGTTCCGGGGTCTCAGCGGGAGCAGTACTTC.

The chain uses TRBV12-3 or TRBV12-4 and TRBJ2-7; 9 bases align to TRBD1. The CDR3 length is 13 residues. After removal of 7 bases from V and 5 bases from J, the junction contained 6 bases not matched to a gene. CDR3 coding DNA: TGTGCCAGCACCACGGGACAGGGCAACGAGCAGTACTTC. Residues: CASTTGQGNEQYF.

The chain joins TRBV29-1 to TRBJ1-1; 8 nucleotides agree with TRBD1. The CDR3 sequence is 13 residues long. CDR1 and CDR2 from the germline V gene are SQVTM and ANQGSEA. Germline trimming cut 7 bases from V and 1 base from J; bases unmatched to any gene: 5. CDR3 amino acids: CSGRQGRNTEAFF. The CDR3 DNA sequence: TGCAGCGGTCGACAGGGGAGGAACACTGAAGCTTTCTTT.

The genes are TRBV5-4 and TRBJ1-6; TRBD1 matches 7 bases. CDR3 size: 16 residues. V lost 4 bases to trimming and J lost 7 bases; unmatched junction nucleotides: 11. Germline assignment: CDR1 SGHNT and CDR2 YYREEE (reference sequence). The CDR3 protein is CASSRRQAGGNSPLHF. The DNA of the CDR3 is TGTGCCAGCAGCCGCCGTCAGGCAGGGGGAAATTCACCCCTCCACTTT.

The gene calls are TRBV6-7 and TRBJ2-7, with TRBD2 matching over 9 bases. TRBV6-7 is an open reading frame whose function is uncertain. The CDR3 consists of 17 residues. The trim removed 5 bases at V and 1 base at J, leaving 12 bases unmatched. This CDR3 is CASSPITGTSCSYEQYF. The CDR3 DNA reads as TGTGCCAGCAGTCCGATCACCGGGACTAGCTGTTCCTACGAGCAGTACTTC.

The chain uses TRBV15 and TRBJ1-2; perhaps TRBD1 as D (5 bases). V lost 0 bases and J lost 8, with 13 bases in between. Germline V CDR1 and CDR2: LNHNV, YYDKDF (reference sequence). This CDR3 has 14 amino acids. For the CDR3, the DNA is TGTGCCACCAGCAGAGATCAGGGAAGGGTCGGCTACACCTTC. This gives the protein CATSRDQGRVGYTF.

The chain joins TRBV6-5 to TRBJ2-1, with 13 bases lining up with TRBD2. The germline CDR1 and CDR2 sequences are MNHEY and SVGAGI. The V segment lost 7 bases and the J segment 8 bases; nucleotides outside the gene matches: 5. The CDR3 extends over 14 amino acids. In DNA form, the CDR3 reads TGTGCCAGCACAGGACTAGCGGGAGTCGATGAGCAGTTCTTC. This translates into CASTGLAGVDEQFF.

The V and J genes are TRBV10-3 and TRBJ1-6; a possible D gene is TRBD1 (5 bases). Between the trimmed V and J ends, which lost 0 bases and 9 bases, there was a span of 9 bases. The CDR3 spans 14 residues. The V gene's germline CDR1 is ENHRY and CDR2 SYGVKD. Written as DNA, the CDR3 is TGTGCCATCAGTGAGTCGAGGCAGGGTTCACCCCTCCACTTT. Its translation: CAISESRQGSPLHF.

The gene calls are TRBV11-2 and TRBJ2-7, with 10 bases matching TRBD1. There are 15 residues in the CDR3. The junction had 4 bases not matched to a gene; V was cut back by 1 base and J by 4 bases. CDR1 is SGHAT and CDR2 is FQNNGV in the germline V gene. The CDR3 nucleotides read TGTGCCAGCAGCTTAGCCCCGGGACAGGGGTACGAGCAGTACTTC. Translated, it gives CASSLAPGQGYEQYF.

This sequence joins TRBV9 and TRBJ2-1, with a tentative D call TRBD2 (6 bases). CDR1 is SGDLS and CDR2 is YYNGEE in the germline V gene. Between the trimmed V and J ends, which lost 6 bases and 4 bases, there was a span of 17 bases. The CDR3 sequence is 15 residues long. CDR3: CASTTTEGRYNEQFF. CDR3 in DNA: TGTGCCAGCACCACGACGGAGGGGAGGTACAATGAGCAGTTCTTC.

The chain links TRBV6-5 to TRBJ1-2; D ambiguous. Trimming removed 2 bases at V and 6 bases at J, with 4 bases between. This CDR3 comprises 11 residues. In germline, CDR1 is MNHEY, CDR2 SVGAGI. DNA of the CDR3: TGTGCCAGCAGTTACGAGGATGGCTACACCTTC. Translated: CASSYEDGYTF.

This clone appeared a single time. The rearrangement links TRBV4-1 to TRBJ1-4, with 9 bases that match TRBD1. This CDR3 region has 16 residues. Germline V CDR1 and CDR2: MGHRA, YSYEKL. V shed 2 bases and J 5 bases; nucleotides not matched to a gene: 6. The chain's CDR3 is CASSQPDRGRNEKLFF. In DNA, the CDR3 is TGCGCCAGCAGCCAACCGGACAGGGGTAGGAATGAAAAACTGTTTTTT.

J is TRBJ2-7 and V is TRBV7-9; 11 nucleotides line up with TRBD2. Trimming removed 1 base from V and 5 bases from J; junction bases left unmatched: 7. CDR1 and CDR2 (germline): SEHNR, FQNEAQ (reference sequence). The CDR3 runs to 16 residues. CDR3 bases: TGTGCCAGCAGCTTAGAAAGGACTAGCGGGTTGAACGAGCAGTACTTC. This sequence encodes CASSLERTSGLNEQYF.

V and J are TRBV5-1 and TRBJ2-7, with 7 bases lining up with TRBD2. This CDR3 comprises 16 residues. Losses at the gene ends were 4 bases for V and 6 bases for J; bases not matched to a gene: 16. Germline CDR1 and CDR2: SGHRS and YFSETQ. Here the CDR3 reads CASSPLQFAGGTEQYF. The CDR3 nucleotides are TGCGCCAGCAGCCCCCTTCAGTTCGCCGGGGGGACCGAGCAGTACTTC.